The present entry profiles one TCR beta chain with its context. Its antigen is undetermined. The authors ran a second PCR of roughly 7 to 11 cycles using a sample-barcoded 5' primer and a J-beta primer mix. Samples each returned at least 2.5 million CDR3-containing paired-end reads. Via MiXCR, TCRdb re-called the 5' RACE reads, giving one row per CDR3 protein. The sample shows some 800,000 distinct CDR3 sequences, around a quarter of them seen only once. This CDR3 contains 15 residues. With 2 bases removed from V and 2 bases from J, the gap between germline ends came to 7 bases. In germline, CDR1 is MNHEY, CDR2 SVGAGI. This sample is part of a study of blood T cells in healthy people across ages. Study-level results: Per-million-T-cell TCR beta diversity fell roughly linearly with age.

These sequences were also reported in another study, on T cells of mothers and their children. This second report adds: Per mother, over 9 million TCR beta CDR3 reads were obtained; per child, approximately 3.2 million.

The rearrangement joins TRBV6-5 to TRBJ2-6; possibly TRBD1 or TRBD2 for D (5 bases each). Sequenced sample: blood. This receptor was obtained from a boy aged 5 to 17 in good health. This CDR3 is CASSYEGPGANVLTF. The DNA for the CDR3 is TGTGCCAGCAGTTACGAGGGGCCTGGGGCCAACGTCCTGACTTTC.